Shown below are 28 T cell receptor beta chains from a single sample sequenced in a study of patients and donors after allogeneic stem cell transplantation. TCRdb re-called the RT-PCR reads through MiXCR, storing one row per CDR3 protein. The table has about 89,000 distinct CDR3 sequences, about 44% seen once; the top ten hold under 70%. Specimen: blood, either unsorted or a sorted T cell fraction (not recorded which). All receptors derive from a human donor who was either an allogeneic HSCT recipient or a stem cell or donor lymphocyte infusion donor (not recorded which). It is not recorded whose cells these are; they may come from a transplant donor.

V is TRBV18 and J is TRBJ2-3; 8 bases match TRBD1. Trimming removed 1 base from V and 0 bases from J; junction bases left unmatched: 6. Germline CDR1 is KGHSH and CDR2 is LQKENI. This CDR3 has 17 residues. The chain's CDR3 is CASSPLGQGESTDTQYF. As DNA, the CDR3 is TGTGCCAGCTCACCACTAGGACAGGGCGAAAGCACAGATACGCAGTATTTT.

This clonotype was seen a few times. The J gene is TRBJ1-2, the V gene TRBV27; D might be TRBD1 (5 bases). The CDR3 loop spans 16 amino acids. V was pared by 5 bases and J by 4 bases, with 20 bases between. Per germline, CDR1 MNHEY and CDR2 SMNVEV (reference sequence). CDR3: CASSPAGGAGGYGYTF. Here the CDR3 DNA reads TGTGCCAGCAGTCCCGCAGGAGGGGCCGGGGGCTATGGCTACACCTTC.

Written as DNA, the CDR3 is TGTGCCAGCAGTGACACGGGACTAGACCTCAATGAGCAGTTCTTC. It translates to CASSDTGLDLNEQFF. The chain links TRBV28 to TRBJ2-1, with 8 bases lining up with TRBD2. The germline CDR1 and CDR2 sequences are MDHEN and SYDVKM. V gave up 5 bases and J gave up 6 bases; unmatched junction bases: 9. This CDR3 region has 15 residues.

This clonotype has more than one count but fewer than ten. V is TRBV28 and J is TRBJ1-2; 8 bases agree with TRBD1. Germline lookup yields CDR1 MDHEN and CDR2 SYDVKM. The CDR3 is 15 amino acids. V lost 2 bases, J lost 8 bases, and 10 bases stayed unmatched. The CDR3 DNA is TGTGCCAGCAGTTTAGGGACAGGAAGGTCGCGGGGCTACACCTTC. As protein: CASSLGTGRSRGYTF.

The chain uses TRBV6-5 and TRBJ2-6; no reliable D call. Germline assignment: CDR1 MNHEY and CDR2 SVGAGI. V shed 3 bases and J shed 1 base, with 16 bases lying between them. This CDR3 is 18 amino acids long. The CDR3 here is CASSYLVVDDSGANVLTF. The CDR3 region has the DNA TGTGCCAGCAGTTATCTGGTCGTTGACGATTCTGGGGCCAACGTCCTGACTTTC.

The V and J genes are TRBV3-1 and TRBJ1-5; D is possibly TRBD1 (5 bases). The CDR3 covers 15 residues. V was pared by 1 base and J by 1 base, with 8 bases between. The germline V gene encodes CDR1 LGHDT and CDR2 YNNKEL (reference sequence). The CDR3 sequence: CASSQGAGSNQPQHF. The CDR3 coding sequence is TGTGCCAGCAGCCAAGGAGCAGGGAGCAATCAGCCCCAGCATTTT.

The rearrangement uses TRBV19 and TRBJ1-2; D not resolved. The CDR3 extends over 15 amino acids. CDR1 and CDR2 from the germline V gene are LNHDA and SQIVND (reference sequence). V was pared by 5 bases and J by 4 bases, with 17 bases between. The CDR3 sequence is CASSLERAASYGYTF. In nucleotides, the CDR3 is TGTGCCAGTAGTCTCGAGAGGGCCGCCAGCTATGGCTACACCTTC. Full variable domain (missing parts from reference TRBV19 and TRBJ1-2): DGGITQSPKYLFRKEGQNVTLSCEQNLNHDAMYWYRQDPGQGLRLIYYSQIVNDFQKGDIAEGYSVSREKKESFPLTVTSAQKNPTAFYLCASSLERAASYGYTFGSGTRLTVV.

In this sample, this clonotype turned up once. The chain couples TRBV5-1 to TRBJ2-5, with 7 positions matching TRBD1. V lost 5 bases to trimming and J lost 5 bases; unmatched junction nucleotides: 9. CDR1 and CDR2 from the germline V gene are SGHRS and YFSETQ. CDR3 length equals 14 residues. The CDR3 nucleotides read TGCGCCAGCAGAGTGTCCGGGACAGCGGAGACCCAGTACTTC. Its protein product is CASRVSGTAETQYF.

The chain combines TRBV30 with TRBJ1-1; D gene uncertain. CDR1 is GTSNPN, CDR2 SVGIG, per germline (reference sequence). The ends were cut back, 1 base at V and 1 base at J, with 10 bases in the middle. This CDR3 has 14 amino acids. DNA of the CDR3: TGTGCCTGGAGTGGCTACCAGGCGAACACTGAAGCTTTCTTT. Protein: CAWSGYQANTEAFF.

The V gene is TRBV7-2, the J gene TRBJ1-2; D is ambiguous. The CDR3 consists of 13 residues. CDR1 is SGHTA and CDR2 is FQGNSA in the germline V gene. V was cut by 6 bases and J by 4 bases, with 12 bases left in between. The CDR3 sequence: CASRPDTAYGYTF. The CDR3 DNA follows: TGTGCCAGCAGGCCAGACACAGCCTATGGCTACACCTTC.

This chain uses TRBV19 with TRBJ2-3, with TRBD1 matching 8 bases. V dropped 3 bases and J dropped 2; count of bases not matched to a gene: 4. The germline V gene encodes CDR1 LNHDA and CDR2 SQIVND (reference sequence). CDR3 length: 15 amino acids. CDR3 residues: CASSIVQGATDTQYF. The CDR3 DNA follows: TGTGCCAGTAGTATCGTGCAGGGGGCCACAGATACGCAGTATTTT.

The chain carries TRBV28 and TRBJ2-1; D tentatively fits TRBD1 or TRBD2 (5 bases each). Germline lookup yields CDR1 MDHEN and CDR2 SYDVKM. V gave up 6 bases and J gave up 9 bases, with 21 bases separating them. This CDR3 region has 15 residues. CDR3 in amino acids: CASSPSSADGGEQFF. The CDR3 coding sequence is TGTGCCAGCAGCCCCTCCTCGGCAGATGGGGGTGAGCAGTTCTTC.

This clonotype turned up a few times. The chain combines TRBV28 with TRBJ1-1; no clear D gene. The CDR3 has 11 amino acids. Per germline, CDR1 MDHEN and CDR2 SYDVKM. Trimming removed 2 bases from V and 5 bases from J, with 3 bases in between. CDR3 nucleotides: TGTGCCAGCAGTTTAACGACTGAAGCTTTCTTT. Amino acid sequence: CASSLTTEAFF. The whole variable domain, filled in from reference TRBV28 and TRBJ1-1, reads DVKVTQSSRYLVKRTGEKVFLECVQDMDHENMFWYRQDPGLGLRLIYFSYDVKMKEKGDIPEGYSVSREKKERFSLILESASTNQTSMYLCASSLTTEAFFGQGTRLTVV.

The V call is TRBV6-2 or TRBV6-3, the J call TRBJ1-5, with 9 bases aligning to TRBD1. The CDR3 totals 19 residues. J gave up 2 bases and V 5 bases, and 16 bases lay outside the gene matches. In germline, CDR1 is MNHEY, CDR2 SVGEGT. The CDR3 region is CASSDGHPGTGWGNQPQHF. CDR3 bases: TGTGCCAGCAGTGACGGCCATCCCGGGACAGGGTGGGGCAATCAGCCCCAGCATTTT.

The chain carries TRBV10-3 and TRBJ1-2, with D tentatively TRBD1 (5 bases). There are 15 residues in the CDR3. Trimming cost V 1 base and J 7 bases, with 16 bases left between them. Germline V CDR1 and CDR2: ENHRY, SYGVKD. The chain's CDR3 is CAISEWGVQSGGYTF. In DNA form, the CDR3 reads TGTGCCATCAGTGAGTGGGGGGTTCAGTCTGGTGGCTACACCTTC.

The V and J genes are TRBV4-2 and TRBJ1-1; 7 bases fit TRBD1. Looked up from germline, CDR1 is LGHNA and CDR2 is YNFKEQ. V lost 4 bases, J lost 1 base, and 6 bases stayed unmatched. The CDR3 totals 15 residues. The CDR3 region is CASSPYRGRNTEAFF. DNA for the CDR3: TGTGCCAGCAGCCCTTACAGGGGACGGAACACTGAAGCTTTCTTT.

The V gene is TRBV4-1, the J gene TRBJ2-7, with 13 bases identical to TRBD2. Per the germline V gene, CDR1 is MGHRA and CDR2 is YSYEKL. V lost 3 bases, J lost 2 bases, and 1 base stayed unmatched. The CDR3 spans 15 residues. For the CDR3, the DNA is TGCGCCAGCAGCCACGGACTAGCGGGGGCCTACGAGCAGTACTTC. It is translated as CASSHGLAGAYEQYF.

This clonotype was detected only a few times. The gene calls are TRBV28 and TRBJ1-5; 8 bases are a match to TRBD1. Trimming cost V 6 bases and J 1 base; bases outside gene matches: 8. The CDR3 contains 16 residues. CDR1 MDHEN and CDR2 SYDVKM come from the germline V gene. Here the CDR3 reads CASSLWTGNSNQPQHF. The CDR3 region has the DNA TGTGCCAGCAGCCTCTGGACAGGGAACAGCAATCAGCCCCAGCATTTT.

This clonotype is a singleton in its sample. CDR3 residues: CASSSPPGWNQPQHF. The CDR3 coding sequence is TGTGCCAGCAGTTCCCCTCCCGGGTGGAATCAGCCCCAGCATTTT. The chain employs TRBV6-2 or TRBV6-3 and TRBJ1-5, with unresolved D. Trimming removed 4 bases at V and 4 bases at J, with 14 bases between. The CDR3 consists of 15 residues. The germline V gene has CDR1 MNHEY and CDR2 SVGEGT.

The chain links TRBV10-3 to TRBJ1-1; 8 nucleotides match TRBD1. Per germline, CDR1 ENHRY and CDR2 SYGVKD. Germline trimming cut 10 bases from V and 6 bases from J; bases unmatched to any gene: 4. The CDR3 has 11 amino acids. The CDR3 here is CATEQGAEAFF. The CDR3 bases are TGTGCCACCGAACAGGGGGCTGAAGCTTTCTTT.

This clonotype was seen a handful of times. The chain recombines TRBV20-1 with TRBJ1-2, with unresolved D. CDR1 and CDR2 (germline): DFQATT, SNEGSKA (reference sequence). The V gene lost 0 bases and the J gene lost 8 bases, with 31 bases spanning the gap. The CDR3 is made up of 19 amino acids. In DNA form, the CDR3 reads TGCAGTGCTAGAGACCTCGGACGTGGACGCCCGATGGGCTCGGGAGGCTACACCTTC. Translated, it gives CSARDLGRGRPMGSGGYTF.

This clonotype was found a few times. The CDR3 region has the DNA TGTGCCAGCAGTTTATGGCCCGGAGAGGGTAGTTCACCCCTCCACTTT. Translating gives CASSLWPGEGSSPLHF. The chain has TRBV28 and TRBJ1-6; no clear D. This CDR3 spans 16 amino acids. Germline V gene data show CDR1 as MDHEN and CDR2 as SYDVKM. The V end was cut by 0 bases, the J end by 9 bases, with 15 bases between.

This clonotype was recorded many times. V and J are TRBV7-2 and TRBJ1-3, with 11 bases fitting TRBD1. V lost 3 bases to trimming and J lost 0 bases; unmatched junction nucleotides: 4. The length of the CDR3 is 17 residues. Germline V CDR1 and CDR2: SGHTA, FQGNSA. CDR3 protein: CASSFSGTGGSGNTIYF. The CDR3 DNA reads as TGTGCCAGCAGCTTCTCCGGGACAGGGGGCTCTGGAAACACCATATATTTT. Full variable domain (rest looked up from reference TRBV7-2 and TRBJ1-3): GAGVSQSPSNKVTEKGKDVELRCDPISGHTALYWYRQSLGQGLEFLIYFQGNSAPDKSGLPSDRFSAERTGGSVSTLTIQRTQQEDSAVYLCASSFSGTGGSGNTIYFGEGSWLTVV.

This clonotype occurred a few times. CDR3 bases: TGTGCCAGCAGAACTAACCCCTATGGCTACACCTTC. Translating it yields CASRTNPYGYTF. The rearrangement uses TRBV28 and TRBJ1-2; D gene uncertain. Trimming shortened V by 6 bases and J by 4 bases, and 9 bases separated the two germline ends. CDR3 length: 12 residues. Per the germline V gene, CDR1 is MDHEN and CDR2 is SYDVKM.

This chain links TRBV12-3 or TRBV12-4 with TRBJ2-5; D is ambiguous. The CDR3 spans 13 residues. The V end lost 6 bases, the J end lost 5 bases, and 13 bases lay between the germline ends. The DNA for the CDR3 is TGTGCCAGCAGCACCCTAAGCCGGGAGACCCAGTACTTC. Amino acids: CASSTLSRETQYF.

This clonotype showed up just a few times. J is TRBJ2-2 and V is TRBV27; 7 bases are a match to TRBD2. V shed 6 bases and J 7 bases; nucleotides not matched to a gene: 11. The germline V gene has CDR1 MNHEY and CDR2 SMNVEV (reference sequence). The CDR3 runs 15 residues. CDR3 amino acids: CASSLRREKVGELFF. As DNA, the CDR3 is TGTGCCAGCAGCCTGAGGCGGGAGAAGGTCGGGGAGCTGTTTTTT.

J is TRBJ2-2 and V is TRBV7-2; 9 bases agree with TRBD2. V lost 5 bases and J lost 5; bases outside the gene matches: 9. The CDR3 runs 16 residues. CDR1 and CDR2 from the germline V gene are SGHTA and FQGNSA. DNA for the CDR3: TGTGCCAGCAGCCCTAACATAGCGGGAGTAACCGGGGAGCTGTTTTTT. Translated: CASSPNIAGVTGELFF.

This clonotype has just a few counts. The chain couples TRBV7-8 to TRBJ1-1, with D possibly TRBD1 on 5 matching bases. The CDR3 totals 14 residues. The V end lost 3 bases, the J end lost 5 bases, and 13 bases lay between the germline ends. CDR1 is SGHVS, CDR2 FQNEAQ, per germline. The CDR3 DNA follows: TGTGCCAGCAGCTTTGGGCAGGGAGGTACTGAAGCTTTCTTT. Protein product: CASSFGQGGTEAFF.